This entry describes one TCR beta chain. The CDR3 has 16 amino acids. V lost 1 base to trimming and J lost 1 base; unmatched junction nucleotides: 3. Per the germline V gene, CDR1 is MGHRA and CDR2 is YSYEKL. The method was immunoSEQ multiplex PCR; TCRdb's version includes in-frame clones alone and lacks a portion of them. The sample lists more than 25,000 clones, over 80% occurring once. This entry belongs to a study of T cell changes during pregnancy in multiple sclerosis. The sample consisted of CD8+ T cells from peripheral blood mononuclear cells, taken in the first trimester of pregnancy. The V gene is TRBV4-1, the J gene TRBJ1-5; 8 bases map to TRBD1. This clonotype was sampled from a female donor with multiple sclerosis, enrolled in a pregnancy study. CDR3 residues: CASSQGGQVSNQPQHF. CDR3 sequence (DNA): TGCGCCAGCAGCCAAGGGGGACAGGTGAGCAATCAGCCCCAGCATTTT.